A selection of T cell receptor beta chains follows, all from one sample in a study of T cells in Graves' hyperthyroidism and ophthalmopathy. TCRdb reanalysed the multiplex PCR reads using MiXCR and keeps one entry per CDR3 protein. The sample records hundreds of thousands of distinct CDR3 sequences, roughly 17% being singletons. The sequenced sample consisted of blood. These receptors were collected from a woman aged 18-35 years with Graves' ophthalmopathy. Both conserved end residues are part of each CDR3. A D gene is named only where the DNA matches it firmly. Rows may omit the clone size; those that give it use once, few, many or a size class.

abundance	j_gene	v_gene	d_gene	CDR3aa	CDR3nt
many	TRBJ1-4	TRBV20-1	-	CSADQISTNEKLFF	TGCAGTGCAGACCAGATTTCCACTAATGAAAAACTGTTTTTT
few	TRBJ2-5	TRBV27	-	CASGSRETQYF	TGTGCCAGCGGTTCGAGGGAGACCCAGTACTTC
many	TRBJ1-3	TRBV30	-	CAWSVSPGVGNTIYF	TGTGCCTGGAGTGTATCTCCGGGTGTTGGAAACACCATATATTTT
many	TRBJ2-1	TRBV29-1	TRBD2	CSVSYPGTSGNEQFF	TGCAGCGTCTCCTACCCCGGGACTAGCGGGAATGAGCAGTTCTTC
many	TRBJ2-4	TRBV10-3	-	CAISEGLNIQYF	TGTGCCATCAGTGAAGGGCTAAACATTCAGTACTTC
many	TRBJ1-1	TRBV30	-	CAWDTVNTEAFF	TGTGCCTGGGATACAGTGAACACTGAAGCTTTCTTT
once	TRBJ2-7	TRBV19	-	CASSSGLLHEQYF	TGTGCCAGTAGCTCCGGACTACTTCACGAGCAGTACTTC
many	TRBJ1-1	TRBV20-1	-	CSARPRRVTEAFF	TGCAGTGCTAGACCCCGAAGGGTCACTGAAGCTTTCTTT
few	TRBJ2-7	TRBV20-1	TRBD2	CSASGGDEQYF	TGCAGTGCTAGCGGGGGGGACGAGCAGTACTTC
-	TRBJ1-1	TRBV7-2	-	CASQGQAGVIEAFF	TGTGCCAGCCAGGGGCAGGCGGGAGTCATTGAAGCTTTCTTT
-	TRBJ2-2	TRBV4-1	-	CASSQRQTNTGELFF	TGCGCCAGCAGCCAACGACAGACCAACACCGGGGAGCTGTTTTTT